The 4 T cell receptor beta chains reported below all come from one sample, sequenced in a study of cytomegalovirus exposure and HLA in healthy donors. Amplification used 60 Vbeta primers and 13 Jbeta primers. Profiling relied on immunoSEQ multiplex PCR, and the TCRdb table lists in-frame clones only, not all of them. The table lists 150,000 to 200,000 clones, around three quarters of them singletons. The sequencing input was PBMCs. The receptors come from a woman aged 25 to 45 in good health and CMV-seronegative.

This clone was seen more than once but under ten times. The chain carries TRBV15 and TRBJ2-3; D may be TRBD1 (5 bases). The CDR3 has 16 residues. V shed 1 base and J shed 4 bases, with 15 bases lying between them. CDR1 LNHNV and CDR2 YYDKDF come from the germline V gene (reference sequence). The CDR3 coding sequence is TGTGCCACCAGCAGAGCCTCAGGGATGGGTGCAGATACGCAGTATTTT. Residues: CATSRASGMGADTQYF.

This clone was detected a few times. The chain recombines TRBV6-4 with TRBJ2-1; D call uncertain. CDR1 is MRHNA and CDR2 is SNTAGT in the germline V gene. The CDR3 loop spans 13 amino acids. Trimming removed 2 bases at V and 3 bases at J, with 5 bases between. DNA for the CDR3: TGTGCCAGCAGTGACGACAACTACAATGAGCAGTTCTTC. Translated: CASSDDNYNEQFF.

The genes are TRBV7-9 and TRBJ2-5, with D unresolved. The DNA end is a closer match to TRBJ2-7, so the J assignment may be wrong. The CDR3 is made up of 14 amino acids. Per germline, CDR1 SEHNR and CDR2 FQNEAQ (reference sequence). CDR3: CASSLGPDTYEQYF. In DNA form, the CDR3 reads TGTGCCAGCAGCTTAGGTCCCGATACCTACGAGCAGTACTTC.

This clone was recorded a few times. CDR3: CSILVGGPGNTIYF. The CDR3 coding sequence is TGCAGCATACTTGTCGGGGGGCCTGGAAACACCATATATTTT. The chain carries TRBV29-1 and TRBJ1-3; weak D call: TRBD1 (6 bases). CDR1 and CDR2 from the germline V gene are SQVTM and ANQGSEA. V was pared by 8 bases and J by 2 bases, with 16 bases between. The CDR3 loop spans 14 amino acids.